This T cell receptor beta chain is drawn from a study of T cell responses to AZD1222 COVID-19 vaccine. Measured with immunoSEQ multiplex PCR; TCRdb has only the in-frame clones, and not every one. The data show some 120,000 clones, with around 86% seen just once and 3% held by the top ten. Analyses pooled second doses at about 4 or about 12 weeks. Study outcomes and limitations: Reports say nearly half of spike-specific TCRs go after unmutated variant regions.

Of note for this clone: The antigen is undetermined.

Deletions cut 5 bases from V and 7 bases from J, with 12 bases between. The CDR3 covers 14 residues. CDR1 LNHDA and CDR2 SQIVND come from the germline V gene (reference sequence). The sample here was peripheral blood, taken 28 days after the second AZD1222 dose. The chain is built from TRBV19 and TRBJ1-6; maybe TRBD1 (5 bases). This receptor was obtained from an adult who received the AZD1222 COVID-19 vaccine. CDR3 residues: CASSRRDANSPLHF. DNA of the CDR3: TGTGCCAGTAGTCGCCGGGACGCGAATTCACCCCTCCACTTT.